This is a list of T cell receptor beta chains from one sample in a study of shared clonotypes between healthy human individuals. Profiling relied on immunoSEQ multiplex PCR, and the TCRdb table lists in-frame clones only, not all of them. The data contain 2,500,000 or so clones, more than 80% of them singletons. The sample taken for sequencing was naive CD4+ T cells sorted from blood. These receptors all come from a man between 18 and 35 years old in good health. CDR3s include the opening cysteine and the closing phenylalanine or tryptophan. D genes are given only for firm matches. Clone size is shown for a subset of rows, as once, few, many or a class of expanded clone.

clone size,V gene,J gene,D gene,CDR3 DNA,CDR3 protein
.,TRBV28,TRBJ2-5,.,TGTGCCAGCAGTTTATGGGGGACCCAAGAGACCCAGTACTTC,CASSLWGTQETQYF
.,TRBV6-5,TRBJ2-3,.,TGTGCCAGCACCCAGCCAGGGTCGGATACGCAGTATTTT,CASTQPGSDTQYF
.,TRBV9,TRBJ2-3,TRBD2,TGTGCCAGCAGCTGGCGGGCGGGGGGGCCAGATACGCAGTATTTT,CASSWRAGGPDTQYF
.,TRBV7-9,TRBJ2-3,.,TGTGCCAGCAGCGCGACTGCCATGTCTAGCACAGATACGCAGTATTTT,CASSATAMSSTDTQYF
few,TRBV30,TRBJ1-1,.,TGTGCCTGGAGTCAATTTGCCAGGACTATGAACACTGAAGCTTTCTTT,CAWSQFARTMNTEAFF
few,TRBV19,TRBJ1-5,.,TGTGCCAGTAGACGAGGGGCAGGGGATTCTCAGCCCCAGCATTTT,CASRRGAGDSQPQHF
few,TRBV14,TRBJ1-5,.,TGTGCCAGCAGCCAAAGTAGCAATCAGCCCCAGCATTTT,CASSQSSNQPQHF
.,TRBV7-2,TRBJ1-6,TRBD1,TGTGCCAGCAGCAAAGCGGGACAGCTAGGTTCACCCCTCCACTTT,CASSKAGQLGSPLHF
.,TRBV5-4,TRBJ2-4,TRBD2,TGTGCCAGCAGCCTAGCGGGAGGGACCAAAAACATTCAGTACTTC,CASSLAGGTKNIQYF
.,TRBV4-3,TRBJ2-5,.,TGCGCCAGCAGCCAAGTCCGAGGGGGAGCCCAGTACTTC,CASSQVRGGAQYF
.,TRBV19,TRBJ1-1,.,TGTGCCACTGCCCCCGGGGGCAACACTGAAGCTTTCTTT,CATAPGGNTEAFF
.,TRBV11-2,TRBJ1-2,.,TGTGCCAGCAGCTTAGAATCAGGCGCCGTTTATGGCTACACCTTC,CASSLESGAVYGYTF
.,TRBV10-3,TRBJ1-1,.,TGTGCCATCAGTGAGTCCAGGGGCGAAGCTTTCTTT,CAISESRGEAFF
.,TRBV6-6,TRBJ2-2,.,TGTGCCAGCAGTGAGAACACCGGGGAGCTGTTTTTT,CASSENTGELFF
.,TRBV5-1,TRBJ2-7,TRBD1,TGCGCCAGCAGCTCTACCGGGACAGGGGGCTACGAGCAGTACTTC,CASSSTGTGGYEQYF
.,TRBV5-1,TRBJ1-1,.,TGCGCCAGCAGCCCGAGTGCGTTCGGGGTGAACACTGAAGCTTTCTTT,CASSPSAFGVNTEAFF
few,TRBV4-1,TRBJ1-5,.,TGCGCCAGCAGCCAAGAATGGGCGGGTAGCAATCAGCCCCAGCATTTT,CASSQEWAGSNQPQHF
.,TRBV30,TRBJ1-5,TRBD1,TGTGCCTGGAGTACCCGGGACAGGGGTAATCAGCCCCAGCATTTT,CAWSTRDRGNQPQHF
.,TRBV5-1,TRBJ2-3,.,TGCGCCAGCAGCTTCACCGGGACATCCTCAGGGACAGATACGCAGTATTTT,CASSFTGTSSGTDTQYF
.,TRBV14,TRBJ1-2,.,TGTGCCAGCAGCCAGGTCTCCCGGGGTGGCTACACCTTC,CASSQVSRGGYTF
.,TRBV5-4,TRBJ2-7,.,TGTGCCAGCAGCTTAGGCGGACGGCAGACCCCCGAGCAGTACTTC,CASSLGGRQTPEQYF
.,TRBV2,TRBJ2-7,TRBD1,TGTGCCAGCACTAGTCCCGGACAGGGGTTATACGAGCAGTACTTC,CASTSPGQGLYEQYF
.,TRBV10-3,TRBJ1-4,.,TGTGCCATCAGTCCGCAGGGGTTCGGAGAAAAACTGTTTTTT,CAISPQGFGEKLFF
.,TRBV7-7,TRBJ2-5,.,TGTGCTAGCAGCCTCGGCCCCAAAGAGACCCAGTACTTC,CASSLGPKETQYF
.,TRBV5-6,TRBJ2-1,.,TGTGCCAGCAGCTCCCGGGACGGTAATGAGCAGTTCTTC,CASSSRDGNEQFF
.,TRBV30,TRBJ2-5,.,TGTGCCTGGAGTCCCACAGCGAGTGGGGAGACCCAGTACTTC,CAWSPTASGETQYF